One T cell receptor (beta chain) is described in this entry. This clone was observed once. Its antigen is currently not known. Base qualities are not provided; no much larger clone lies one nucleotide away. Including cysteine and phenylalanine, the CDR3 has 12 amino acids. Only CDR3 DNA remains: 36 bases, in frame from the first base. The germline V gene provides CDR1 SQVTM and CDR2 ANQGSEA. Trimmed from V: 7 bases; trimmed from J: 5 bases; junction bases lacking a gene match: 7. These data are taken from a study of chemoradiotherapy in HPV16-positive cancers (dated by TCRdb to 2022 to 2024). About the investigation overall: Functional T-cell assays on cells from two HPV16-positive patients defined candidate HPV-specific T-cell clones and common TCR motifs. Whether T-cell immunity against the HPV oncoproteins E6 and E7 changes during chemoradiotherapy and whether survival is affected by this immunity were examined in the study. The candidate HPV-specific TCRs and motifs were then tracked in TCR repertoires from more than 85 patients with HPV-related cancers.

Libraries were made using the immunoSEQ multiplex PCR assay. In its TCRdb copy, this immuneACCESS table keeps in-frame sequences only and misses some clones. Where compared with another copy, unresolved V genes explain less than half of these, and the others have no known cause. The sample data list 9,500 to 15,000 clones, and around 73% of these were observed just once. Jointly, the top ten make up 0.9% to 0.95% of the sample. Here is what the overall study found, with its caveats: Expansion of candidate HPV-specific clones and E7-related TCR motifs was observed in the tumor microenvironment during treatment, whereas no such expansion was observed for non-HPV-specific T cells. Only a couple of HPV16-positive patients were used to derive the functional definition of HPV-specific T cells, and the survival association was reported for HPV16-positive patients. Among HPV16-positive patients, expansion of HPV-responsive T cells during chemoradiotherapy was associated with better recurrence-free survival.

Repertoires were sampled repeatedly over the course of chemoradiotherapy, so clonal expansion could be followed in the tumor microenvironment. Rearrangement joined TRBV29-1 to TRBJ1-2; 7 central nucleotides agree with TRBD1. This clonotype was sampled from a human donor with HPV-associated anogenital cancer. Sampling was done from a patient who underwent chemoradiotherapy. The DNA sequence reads TGCAGCGCCGAGACAGGGAATTATGGCTACACCTTC. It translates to CSAETGNYGYTF. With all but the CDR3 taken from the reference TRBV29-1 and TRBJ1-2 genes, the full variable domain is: SAVISQKPSRDICQRGTSLTIQCQVDSQVTMMFWYRQQPGQSLTLIATANQGSEATYESGFVIDKFPISRPNLTFSTLTVSNMSPEDSSIYLCSAETGNYGYTFGSGTRLTVV.